This TCR beta chain came from a study of T cell repertoires in cytomegalovirus infection. On the study more broadly: Researchers turned to recently identified HLA-C-restricted CMV epitopes as well as well-studied HLA-B-restricted ones. From public TCR beta signatures came an indication of both CMV infection and matching HLA type.

TCRdb analysed the reads with MiXCR anew, one entry per CDR3 protein. This sample yields 700,000 to 950,000 distinct CDR3 sequences, of which 30% to 35% are seen a single time; 9.5% to 15% belongs to the top ten. General study results and limits: It was HLA-C-restricted CMV-specific TCR beta clonotypes that dominated the response ex vivo. The study identified carriers of CMV plus the relevant HLA from cumulative public TCR beta family frequency.

The V gene's germline CDR1 is SGHKS and CDR2 YYEKEE (reference sequence). The CDR3 has 14 residues. V shed 4 bases and J shed 3 bases, with 11 bases lying between them. Concerning this clonotype itself: The target antigen is unknown.

The sequencing here drew on cultured CD8+ T cells from PBMCs, taken from culture after CMV antigen stimulation. The V and J genes are TRBV5-5 and TRBJ2-1, with D perhaps TRBD2 (6 bases). This receptor was taken from a human donor in good health (CMV status not recorded). Some clones in this sample may be carry-over from other donors' samples. In DNA form, the CDR3 reads TGTGCCAGCAGCCCGGAGGGTAACTACAATGAGCAGTTCTTC. It translates to CASSPEGNYNEQFF.